This paragraph covers one T cell receptor (beta chain) sequence. What it binds is unknown. The data originate from a study of T cells in Graves' hyperthyroidism and ophthalmopathy. The V gene's germline CDR1 is SGHTA and CDR2 FQGNSA. Trimming left V 0 bases short and J 1 base short, with 10 bases between. This CDR3 contains 16 residues. Amplification yielded TCR beta CDR3 regions, with RNA transcripts as the source. A set of HTBI primers served as the primers for a first-round RT-PCR of the TCR CDR3. TCRdb re-called the multiplex PCR reads through MiXCR, storing one row per CDR3 protein. The sample comprises approximately 530,000 distinct CDR3 sequences, around 15% of which are singletons, and about 18% rests with the top ten. The study, taken as a whole, reports: Blood also showed most of the thyroid clonotypes that were expanded above 0.001.

The V and J genes are TRBV7-2 and TRBJ2-1; no firm D call. The sequence came from a woman aged 18-30 years with Graves' hyperthyroidism. Material: blood. CDR3 in DNA: TGTGCCAGCAGCTTAGCGGGCGGATTATCCTACAATGAGCAGTTCTTC. Its translation is CASSLAGGLSYNEQFF.